These T cell receptor beta chains were read from a single sample in a study of T-cell reconstitution after alpha-beta-depleted transplantation in children. TCRdb fed the PCR reads into MiXCR, producing one record per CDR3 protein. The table lists 100,000 to 130,000 distinct CDR3 sequences, 5.5% to 6.5% of them singletons. This sample comprised PBMCs, mostly from graft donor cells, obtained 360 days after TCRalphabeta/CD19-depleted stem cell transplant. These receptors were obtained from a male patient aged 2-15 years who had a stem cell transplant for acute lymphoblastic leukemia, so the T cells may come from the graft donor. CDR3s include the opening cysteine and the closing phenylalanine or tryptophan. The order of the fields is J gene, clone size, CDR3 length, D gene, V gene, CDR3 protein, CDR3 DNA. The D gene is left open where the match is weak. Only part of the rows carry a size: once, few, many, or a class if the clone is expanded.

>TRBJ2-7|many|15|NA|TRBV15
CATSTVADPSYEQYF
TGTGCCACCAGCACCGTAGCGGACCCTTCCTACGAGCAGTACTTC
>TRBJ2-3|many|17|NA|TRBV28
CASSYLAWSTSTDTQYF
TGTGCCAGCAGTTACCTAGCGTGGAGCACTAGCACAGATACGCAGTATTTT
>TRBJ2-2|NA|20|TRBD2|TRBV11-1
CASSLPLLAGGPGNTGELFF
TGTGCCAGCAGCTTACCCCTACTAGCGGGAGGGCCAGGGAACACCGGGGAGCTGTTTTTT
>TRBJ2-1|NA|16|NA|TRBV28
CASSLYDASGYNEQFF
TGTGCCAGCAGTTTATATGACGCTTCGGGATACAATGAGCAGTTCTTC
>TRBJ2-7|few|12|NA|TRBV5-6
CASSVGISEQYF
TGTGCCAGCAGCGTTGGAATTTCCGAGCAGTACTTC
>TRBJ2-7|few|12|NA|TRBV28
CASSFRVPEQYF
TGTGCCAGCAGTTTCCGCGTCCCCGAGCAGTACTTC
>TRBJ2-1|many|10|NA|TRBV12-3/TRBV12-4
CASGLNEQFF
TGTGCCAGCGGGCTGAATGAGCAGTTCTTC
>TRBJ2-1|NA|15|NA|TRBV24-1
CATSQGGSSYNEQFF
TGTGCCACCAGTCAGGGGGGGAGCTCCTACAATGAGCAGTTCTTC
>TRBJ2-3|many|13|NA|TRBV7-6
CASSPYRRDTQYF
TGTGCCAGCAGCCCCTATAGGAGGGATACGCAGTATTTT
>TRBJ2-5|few|14|NA|TRBV10-3
CAISELAGGETQYF
TGTGCCATCAGTGAACTAGCTGGGGGGGAGACCCAGTACTTC
>TRBJ1-2|many|15|TRBD1|TRBV29-1
CSVPKEGQAHYGYTF
TGCAGCGTCCCCAAGGAAGGACAGGCCCACTATGGCTACACCTTC
>TRBJ2-1|NA|18|NA|TRBV20-1
CSARDSADLSSSYNEQFF
TGCAGTGCTAGAGACTCAGCCGACTTGAGCAGCTCCTACAATGAGCAGTTCTTC
>TRBJ1-1|NA|16|TRBD1|TRBV27
CASSSGQGVQNTEAFF
TGTGCCAGCAGTTCCGGACAGGGGGTGCAGAACACTGAAGCTTTCTTT
>TRBJ2-7|many|15|TRBD2|TRBV4-2
CASSQDGRGAVEQYF
TGTGCCAGCAGCCAAGACGGGCGGGGGGCGGTTGAGCAGTACTTC
>TRBJ2-7|many|13|NA|TRBV6-2/TRBV6-3
CASSYDFFYEQYF
TGTGCCAGCAGTTACGACTTTTTCTACGAGCAGTACTTC
>TRBJ2-2|few|13|TRBD2|TRBV6-6
CASWGGLDGELFF
TGTGCCAGCTGGGGGGGACTAGACGGGGAGCTGTTTTTT
>TRBJ2-3|few|15|TRBD1|TRBV7-9
CASSLIHRGRDTQYF
TGTGCCAGCAGCTTAATACACAGGGGGCGAGATACGCAGTATTTT
>TRBJ2-7|many|13|NA|TRBV6-5
CASSYASSYEQYF
TGTGCCAGCAGTTACGCCAGTAGCTACGAGCAGTACTTC
>TRBJ2-1|NA|15|TRBD2|TRBV20-1
CSARVGGRDYNEQFF
TGCAGTGCTAGAGTCGGGGGGAGGGACTACAATGAGCAGTTCTTC
>TRBJ2-7|NA|14|NA|TRBV9
CASSGRDPTYEQYF
TGTGCCAGCAGCGGCCGGGACCCTACCTACGAGCAGTACTTC
>TRBJ2-7|many|12|NA|TRBV20-1
CSARGSGYEQYF
TGCAGTGCTAGAGGCTCCGGTTACGAGCAGTACTTC
>TRBJ2-7|NA|16|TRBD2|TRBV9
CASSVAGSGGAYEQYF
TGTGCCAGCAGCGTAGCTGGTAGCGGGGGGGCTTACGAGCAGTACTTC
>TRBJ2-7|few|15|NA|TRBV4-3
CASSLLPGSTYEQYF
TGCGCCAGCAGCCTCCTCCCCGGGAGCACCTACGAGCAGTACTTC
>TRBJ1-5|few|15|NA|TRBV4-3
CASSLNRDRNQPQHF
TGCGCCAGCAGCCTTAACCGGGACCGCAATCAGCCCCAGCATTTT
>TRBJ2-1|many|13|TRBD2|TRBV9
CASGTTRYNEQFF
TGTGCCTCCGGGACTACCCGATACAATGAGCAGTTCTTC
>TRBJ2-7|many|14|TRBD1|TRBV3-1
CASSQWGQNYEQYF
TGTGCCAGCAGCCAATGGGGACAGAACTACGAGCAGTACTTC
>TRBJ2-2|few|16|NA|TRBV28
CASSWAGQPNTGELFF
TGTGCCAGCAGTTGGGCGGGACAGCCGAACACCGGGGAGCTGTTTTTT
>TRBJ1-2|many|14|NA|TRBV27
CASSLRGRTSGYTF
TGTGCCAGCAGTTTAAGAGGGCGTACCTCTGGCTACACCTTC
>TRBJ1-1|NA|13|NA|TRBV24-1
CATSDLRGTEAFF
TGTGCCACCAGTGATTTGCGGGGGACTGAAGCTTTCTTT
>TRBJ1-4|many|15|TRBD1|TRBV13
CASSSTQGAPEKLFF
TGTGCCAGCAGCTCAACTCAGGGGGCACCTGAAAAACTGTTTTTT
>TRBJ2-7|NA|13|NA|TRBV20-1
CSARPISSYEQYF
TGCAGTGCTAGACCCATAAGCTCCTACGAGCAGTACTTC
>TRBJ2-7|many|13|TRBD2|TRBV5-1
CASGRETSYEQYF
TGCGCCAGCGGGCGGGAGACCTCCTACGAGCAGTACTTC
>TRBJ2-3|few|16|NA|TRBV5-1
CASSHTVKGIGDTQYF
TGCGCCAGCAGCCACACAGTGAAGGGGATCGGAGATACGCAGTATTTT
>TRBJ2-7|many|15|TRBD2|TRBV7-9
CASSLGTSGSREQYF
TGTGCCAGCAGCTTAGGAACTAGCGGGAGTAGAGAGCAGTACTTC
>TRBJ2-1|few|18|TRBD2|TRBV4-3
CASSQEPAGGRSYNEQFF
TGCGCCAGCAGCCAAGAACCGGCGGGGGGGCGGTCCTACAATGAGCAGTTCTTC
>TRBJ1-1|many|14|NA|TRBV20-1
CSARAGGSFTEAFF
TGCAGTGCTAGAGCGGGAGGGTCTTTCACTGAAGCTTTCTTT
>TRBJ2-7|many|14|TRBD1|TRBV20-1
CSARDRGFSYEQYF
TGCAGTGCTCGCGACAGGGGGTTCTCCTACGAGCAGTACTTC
>TRBJ2-6|few|18|NA|TRBV9
CASTPEGRGGSGANVLTF
TGTGCCAGCACCCCGGAAGGCAGGGGAGGCTCTGGGGCCAACGTCCTGACTTTC
>TRBJ1-5|few|13|NA|TRBV10-2
CASSDGGWEPQHF
TGCGCCAGCAGTGATGGGGGTTGGGAGCCCCAGCATTTT
>TRBJ2-7|many|13|NA|TRBV24-1
CATSDLGSYEQYF
TGTGCCACCAGTGATTTGGGATCCTACGAGCAGTACTTC
>TRBJ2-7|few|14|NA|TRBV4-3
CASSQGPFSYEQYF
TGCGCCAGCAGCCAAGGGCCCTTCTCCTACGAGCAGTACTTC
>TRBJ2-5|many|13|NA|TRBV6-2/TRBV6-3
CASSYREGETQYF
TGTGCCAGCAGTTACAGGGAAGGAGAGACCCAGTACTTC
>TRBJ2-7|many|13|NA|TRBV25-1
CASSELGNYEQYF
TGTGCCAGCAGTGAATTGGGAAACTACGAGCAGTACTTC
>TRBJ1-1|NA|15|NA|TRBV19
CASSIPGRGNTEAFF
TGTGCCAGTAGTATTCCCGGCAGGGGGAACACTGAAGCTTTCTTT
>TRBJ2-7|few|16|TRBD2|TRBV7-9
CASSPSPSGRPYEQYF
TGTGCCAGCAGCCCCTCGCCTAGCGGGAGGCCCTACGAGCAGTACTTC
>TRBJ2-2|many|16|TRBD1|TRBV4-3
CASSRVGTGNTGELFF
TGCGCCAGCAGCCGGGTGGGGACAGGGAACACCGGGGAGCTGTTTTTT
>TRBJ1-1|many|12|NA|TRBV6-5
CASSNSDTEAFF
TGTGCCAGCAGTAATTCGGACACTGAAGCTTTCTTT
>TRBJ1-3|NA|12|NA|TRBV7-9
CASSSDRNTIYF
TGTGCCAGCAGCTCCGACCGAAACACCATATATTTT
>TRBJ2-7|many|16|NA|TRBV6-5
CASIRSQGTNSYEQYF
TGTGCCAGCATCCGAAGCCAGGGGACTAACTCCTACGAGCAGTACTTC
>TRBJ1-5|NA|14|NA|TRBV5-1
CASSRDRSNQPQHF
TGCGCCAGCAGCCGAGACCGTAGCAATCAGCCCCAGCATTTT
>TRBJ2-4|few|14|TRBD1|TRBV7-9
CASSPRTGKNIQYF
TGTGCCAGCAGCCCCCGGACAGGCAAAAACATTCAGTACTTC